The 6 T cell receptor beta chains listed next were all sequenced from one sample in a study of blood T cell repertoires in COVID-19. The method was immunoSEQ multiplex PCR; TCRdb's version includes in-frame clones alone and lacks a portion of them. The table lists roughly 67,000 clones, 85% of them singletons, with 20% to 25% in the top ten. Sequenced material: peripheral blood. These receptors all stem from a man between 45 and 60 years old with acute or convalescent COVID-19.

The V gene is TRBV27, the J gene TRBJ1-5, with D maybe TRBD1 (6 bases). Germline V lookup: CDR1 MNHEY, CDR2 SMNVEV (reference sequence). The CDR3 extends over 15 amino acids. V lost 5 bases to trimming and J lost 1 base, with 12 bases between them. The CDR3 DNA follows: TGTGCCAGCAGTGCAGCAGGGGTCAGCAATCAGCCCCAGCATTTT. The encoded protein is CASSAAGVSNQPQHF.

The rearrangement joins TRBV5-5 to TRBJ2-1; TRBD2 matches at 8 bases. V trimming: 0 bases; J trimming: 2 bases; junction bases outside the gene matches: 7. This CDR3 is built from 17 residues. The germline V gene encodes CDR1 SGHKS and CDR2 YYEKEE (reference sequence). CDR3 loop: CASSLASGGIPYNEQFF. The CDR3 nucleotides read TGTGCCAGCAGCTTGGCCTCGGGGGGGATCCCCTACAATGAGCAGTTCTTC.

This clone came up once. In DNA, the CDR3 is TGTGCCAGCAGCTACGGCCGGGGGGAAACTAACAATGAGCAGTTCTTC. It yields the protein CASSYGRGETNNEQFF. This rearrangement joins TRBV11-3 to TRBJ2-1; the match to TRBD2 covers 7 bases. CDR1 and CDR2 (germline): SGHNT, YENEEA. This CDR3 is built from 16 residues. V lost 4 bases and J lost 5; bases outside the gene matches: 11.

This clone appeared once. The chain links TRBV2 to TRBJ2-7, with 8 bases that match TRBD1. This CDR3 has 13 residues. The germline V gene has CDR1 SNHLY and CDR2 FYNNEI. The ends lost 11 bases at V and 4 bases at J; junction bases unmatched: 10. CDR3 sequence reads: CAVDGQGVYEQYV. As DNA, the CDR3 is TGTGCCGTAGACGGACAGGGTGTTTACGAGCAGTACGTC.

This sequence joins TRBV7-2 and TRBJ1-5; no reliable D call. CDR3 length: 13 residues. The germline CDR1 and CDR2 sequences are SGHTA and FQGNSA. With 4 bases removed from V and 5 bases from J, the gap between germline ends came to 9 bases. The CDR3 here is CASSSRRDQPQHF. In DNA, the CDR3 is TGTGCCAGCAGCTCCCGACGGGATCAGCCCCAGCATTTT.

V is TRBV4-1 and J is TRBJ2-3, with 10 nucleotides matching TRBD2. The V and J ends lost 4 bases and 1 base, in that order; junction bases with no gene match: 2. The CDR3 contains 15 residues. Germline V gene sequence: CDR1 MGHRA, CDR2 YSYEKL. CDR3 amino acids: CASSPTSGGTDTQYF. The DNA of the CDR3 is TGCGCCAGCAGCCCAACTAGCGGGGGCACAGATACGCAGTATTTT.